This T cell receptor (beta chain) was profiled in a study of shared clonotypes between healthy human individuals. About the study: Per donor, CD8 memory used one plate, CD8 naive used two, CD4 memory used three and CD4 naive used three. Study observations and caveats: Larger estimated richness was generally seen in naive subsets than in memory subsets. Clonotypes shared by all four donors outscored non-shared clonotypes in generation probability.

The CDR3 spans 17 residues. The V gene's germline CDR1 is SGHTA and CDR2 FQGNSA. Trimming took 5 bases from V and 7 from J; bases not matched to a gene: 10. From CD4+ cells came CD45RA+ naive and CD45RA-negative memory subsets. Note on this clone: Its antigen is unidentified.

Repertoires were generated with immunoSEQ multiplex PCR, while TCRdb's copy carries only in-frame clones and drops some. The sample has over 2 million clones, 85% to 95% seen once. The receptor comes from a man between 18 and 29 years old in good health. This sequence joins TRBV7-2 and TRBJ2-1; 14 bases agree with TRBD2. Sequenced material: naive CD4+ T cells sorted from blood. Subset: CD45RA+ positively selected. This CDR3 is CASSPGTSGSFLNEQFF. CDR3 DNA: TGTGCCAGCAGCCCTGGGACTAGCGGGAGTTTTTTGAATGAGCAGTTCTTC. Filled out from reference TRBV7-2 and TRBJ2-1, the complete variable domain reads GAGVSQSPSNKVTEKGKDVELRCDPISGHTALYWYRQSLGQGLEFLIYFQGNSAPDKSGLPSDRFSAERTGGSVSTLTIQRTQQEDSAVYLCASSPGTSGSFLNEQFFGPGTRLTVL.